This entry lists 29 T cell receptor beta chains sequenced from one sample in a study of blood T cell repertoires in COVID-19 (dated by TCRdb to 2020 to 2022). To prepare the library, the immunoSEQ multiplex PCR assay was applied. Drawn from immuneACCESS, this table holds only the in-frame rearrangements with V and J called that TCRdb kept. Clones are partly lost; checked studies trace under half to an unresolved V gene and leave the rest unexplained. Across this sample there are 170,000 or so clones, with approximately 83% seen only once. About 7% of the sample is taken by the ten largest. Material: peripheral blood. These receptors came from a woman in her thirties or forties with COVID-19, enrolled during active disease.

The rearrangement uses TRBV7-3 and TRBJ2-7; a possible D gene is TRBD2 (6 bases). V lost 5 bases, J lost 0 bases, and 11 bases lay in between. Germline V gene data show CDR1 as SGHTA and CDR2 as FQGTGA. The CDR3 covers 14 residues. The CDR3 loop reads CASSPGSSSYEQYF. CDR3 nucleotides: TGTGCCAGCAGCCCCGGGAGTAGCTCCTACGAGCAGTACTTC.

The gene calls are TRBV4-1 and TRBJ2-7; D may be TRBD1 (5 bases). Trimming left V 1 base short and J 2 bases short, with 9 bases between. Germline V gene sequence: CDR1 MGHRA, CDR2 YSYEKL. The CDR3 has 14 residues. The CDR3 loop reads CASSQGPGTYEQYF. The DNA of the CDR3 is TGCGCCAGCAGCCAAGGTCCAGGGACCTACGAGCAGTACTTC.

This rearrangement joins TRBV6-5 to TRBJ2-7, with no clear D. Germline assignment: CDR1 MNHEY and CDR2 SVGAGI. Trimming removed 6 bases from V and 5 bases from J, with 14 bases in between. This CDR3 has 13 amino acids. CDR3 DNA sequence: TGTGCCAGCAGCGTGCCTAGTCCGGACGAGCAGTACTTC. It codes for CASSVPSPDEQYF.

The genes are TRBV6-1 and TRBJ1-3; TRBD1 aligns across 7 bases. V shed 2 bases, J shed 1 base, and the junction held 5 bases outside the gene matches. The CDR3 length is 16 residues. Per germline, CDR1 MNHNS and CDR2 SASEGT. CDR3 DNA sequence: TGTGCCAGCAGTGAATCCCGCAGGGGGTCTGGAAACACCATATATTTT. Protein sequence: CASSESRRGSGNTIYF.

In DNA form, the CDR3 reads TGTGCCAGCAGCTTAGGGTCAGGGGCTAATGAAAAACTGTTTTTT. Encoded protein: CASSLGSGANEKLFF. The V gene is TRBV7-2, the J gene TRBJ1-4; tentatively, D is TRBD1 (6 bases). The CDR3 runs 15 residues. Germline lookup yields CDR1 SGHTA and CDR2 FQGNSA. With 1 base removed from V and 3 bases from J, the gap between germline ends came to 9 bases.

The chain employs TRBV7-2 and TRBJ2-6; 10 positions match TRBD1. V gave up 3 bases and J gave up 0 bases; unmatched junction bases: 5. Germline V gene sequence: CDR1 SGHTA, CDR2 FQGNSA. The CDR3 runs 18 residues. The CDR3 region is CASSLGQGLSSGANVLTF. The CDR3 nucleotides are TGTGCCAGCAGCTTGGGACAGGGGCTTAGCTCTGGGGCCAACGTCCTGACTTTC.

The genes are TRBV4-1 and TRBJ1-2, with D perhaps TRBD1 (5 bases). The germline V gene has CDR1 MGHRA and CDR2 YSYEKL. CDR3 length: 15 residues. V shed 0 bases and J shed 4 bases, with 12 bases lying between them. CDR3 loop: CASSQDPTAPYGYTF. The DNA of the CDR3 is TGCGCCAGCAGCCAAGACCCGACAGCCCCCTATGGCTACACCTTC.

V usage is TRBV27 and J usage is TRBJ2-7; 10 nucleotides agree with TRBD1. Per the germline V gene, CDR1 is MNHEY and CDR2 is SMNVEV (reference sequence). The CDR3 has 14 residues. Trimming removed 6 bases from V and 5 bases from J; junction bases left unmatched: 7. CDR3 coding DNA: TGTGCCAGCAGCACCCGACAGGGGGCTGACGAGCAGTACTTC. Translation: CASSTRQGADEQYF.

V is TRBV19 and J is TRBJ2-2; D perhaps matches TRBD1 (5 bases). Germline V lookup: CDR1 LNHDA, CDR2 SQIVND (reference sequence). Trimming cost V 10 bases and J 3 bases, with 15 bases left between them. The length of the CDR3 is 14 residues. The CDR3 loop is CATNTARDTGELFF. The CDR3 DNA is TGTGCCACCAATACAGCCAGGGACACCGGGGAGCTGTTTTTT.

V gene TRBV5-5 combines with J gene TRBJ1-4; 10 bases align to TRBD1. The CDR3 runs 16 residues. The junction had 6 bases not matched to a gene; V was cut back by 4 bases and J by 3 bases. Germline-derived CDR1 and CDR2 are SGHKS and YYEKEE (reference sequence). The CDR3 is CASSPGTGAANEKLFF. CDR3 nucleotides: TGTGCCAGCAGCCCCGGGACAGGGGCGGCTAATGAAAAACTGTTTTTT.

The rearrangement uses TRBV5-5 and TRBJ1-1; D gene ambiguous. V was trimmed by 4 bases and J by 5 bases, leaving 18 bases between them. Germline CDR1 reads SGHKS; CDR2 reads YYEKEE (reference sequence). This CDR3 is 15 amino acids long. For the CDR3, the DNA is TGTGCCAGCAGCAGGACTGGGGAGGGAGTTACTGAAGCTTTCTTT. It codes for CASSRTGEGVTEAFF.

V gene TRBV27 combines with J gene TRBJ2-4; 7 bases match TRBD2. CDR1 MNHEY and CDR2 SMNVEV come from the germline V gene (reference sequence). V was pared by 4 bases and J by 8 bases, with 8 bases of the junction left unmatched. The CDR3 spans 14 residues. As DNA, the CDR3 is TGTGCCAGCAGTTGGGGCGGGAGAGTTGACATTCAGTACTTC. It is translated as CASSWGGRVDIQYF.

The chain recombines TRBV5-4 with TRBJ1-2; D gene unclear. CDR3 length: 10 amino acids. Germline V gene data show CDR1 as SGHNT and CDR2 as YYREEE (reference sequence). V shed 2 bases and J shed 10 bases, with 6 bases lying between them. The CDR3 is CASSFINYTF. In DNA form, the CDR3 reads TGTGCCAGCAGCTTCATCAACTACACCTTC.

The genes are TRBV9 and TRBJ2-3; 7 nucleotides match TRBD1. The J segment lost 0 bases and the V segment lost 3 bases, leaving 4 bases of the junction unmatched. CDR3 size: 15 residues. Per the germline V gene, CDR1 is SGDLS and CDR2 is YYNGEE. CDR3 amino acids: CASSGGQASTDTQYF. CDR3 coding DNA: TGTGCCAGCAGCGGAGGACAGGCAAGCACAGATACGCAGTATTTT.

This clone came up once. V usage is TRBV27 and J usage is TRBJ2-1; D unresolved. The V and J ends lost 9 bases and 9 bases respectively, with 12 bases between them. The CDR3 totals 11 residues. The germline V gene has CDR1 MNHEY and CDR2 SMNVEV (reference sequence). The CDR3 DNA is TGTGCCAGGCCCCCCCTATGTGAGCAGTTCTTC. It translates to CARPPLCEQFF.

In DNA form, the CDR3 reads TGTGCCAGCAGCCCACCTTGGAGACGGGCAGCGGGAGAGACCCAGTACTTC. Its protein product is CASSPPWRRAAGETQYF. V and J are TRBV5-8 and TRBJ2-5, with D perhaps TRBD2 (6 bases). Germline V lookup: CDR1 SGHTS, CDR2 YDEGEE. The CDR3 has 17 amino acids. Trimming took 4 bases from V and 4 from J, leaving 23 bases between them.

This chain joins TRBV13 and TRBJ1-1; 8 bases align to TRBD1. Losses at the gene ends were 3 bases for V and 4 bases for J; bases not matched to a gene: 4. CDR3 length: 14 amino acids. From germline, CDR1 is PRHDT and CDR2 FYEKMQ (reference sequence). Here the CDR3 reads CASSLDRESTEAFF. The CDR3 DNA reads TGTGCCAGCAGCTTGGACAGGGAATCCACTGAAGCTTTCTTT.

V is TRBV18 and J is TRBJ1-6; D is possibly TRBD1 (6 bases). CDR3 length: 15 residues. V was pared by 0 bases and J by 7 bases, with 10 bases between. The V gene's germline CDR1 is KGHSH and CDR2 LQKENI. The CDR3 sequence is CASSPPRQGNSPLHF. The CDR3 DNA is TGTGCCAGCTCACCACCGAGGCAGGGGAATTCACCCCTCCACTTT.

The J gene is TRBJ2-3, the V gene TRBV27, with 9 bases that match TRBD2. Trimming cost V 1 base and J 2 bases; bases outside gene matches: 4. CDR3 length: 16 residues. The germline V gene has CDR1 MNHEY and CDR2 SMNVEV (reference sequence). CDR3 bases: TGTGCCAGCAGTTTATGGGGCGGGGGGGCCACAGATACGCAGTATTTT. Translating gives CASSLWGGGATDTQYF.

The chain is built from TRBV6-1 and TRBJ2-7, with 15 bases identical to TRBD2. Germline V CDR1 and CDR2: MNHNS, SASEGT. This CDR3 region has 20 residues. V gave up 0 bases and J gave up 4 bases; unmatched junction bases: 13. The DNA of the CDR3 is TGTGCCAGCAGTGAAGCCTTGTATTACGGGACTAGCGGGAGGTCGTACGAGCAGTACTTC. It encodes CASSEALYYGTSGRSYEQYF.

This chain connects TRBV27 to TRBJ1-6, with 9 bases matching TRBD1. The CDR3 runs to 15 residues. Germline trimming cut 4 bases from V and 10 bases from J; bases unmatched to any gene: 8. Germline-derived CDR1 and CDR2 are MNHEY and SMNVEV (reference sequence). The CDR3 is CASSWTGAIGSPLHF. In DNA, the CDR3 is TGTGCCAGCAGTTGGACAGGGGCGATTGGCTCACCCCTCCACTTT.

The rearrangement uses TRBV28 and TRBJ1-4, with D possibly being TRBD1 (6 bases). Germline CDR1 reads MDHEN; CDR2 reads SYDVKM. V dropped 3 bases and J dropped 4 bases, with 12 bases sitting between them. The CDR3 totals 15 residues. CDR3 sequence reads: CASSFAGGFNEKLFF. The CDR3 DNA follows: TGTGCCAGCAGTTTCGCGGGGGGCTTTAATGAAAAACTGTTTTTT.

The CDR3: CASSAPTGSGQVYGYTF. CDR3 coding DNA: TGTGCCAGCAGCGCACCGACAGGGTCGGGTCAGGTCTATGGCTACACCTTC. This chain joins TRBV7-2 and TRBJ1-2, with 7 positions matching TRBD1. The junction had 16 bases not matched to a gene; V was cut back by 5 bases and J by 4 bases. The CDR3 spans 17 residues. Germline CDR1 SGHTA, CDR2 FQGNSA.

The chain carries TRBV24-1 and TRBJ2-3; D is perhaps TRBD2 (5 bases). CDR1 and CDR2 from the germline V gene are KGHDR and SFDVKD. With 0 bases removed from V and 6 bases from J, the gap between germline ends came to 15 bases. The CDR3 is 16 residues long. The CDR3 nucleotides read TGTGCCACCAGTGATTTGCCCGCGGGCACTTTTGATACGCAGTATTTT. Amino acid sequence: CATSDLPAGTFDTQYF.

This chain links TRBV19 with TRBJ1-1; TRBD1 agrees at 7 bases. V shed 7 bases, J shed 1 base, and the junction held 6 bases outside the gene matches. Per germline, CDR1 LNHDA and CDR2 SQIVND (reference sequence). There are 14 residues in the CDR3. This chain's CDR3 is CASTLGQANTEAFF. The CDR3 DNA reads as TGTGCCAGTACTTTAGGACAGGCGAACACTGAAGCTTTCTTT.

This clone has a single count. The rearrangement links TRBV6-5 to TRBJ1-2; 11 positions match TRBD1. Trimming took 4 bases from V and 8 from J; bases not matched to a gene: 3. CDR3 size: 13 residues. CDR1 and CDR2 from the germline V gene are MNHEY and SVGAGI. The CDR3 protein is CASSWGQGVGYTF. The CDR3 coding sequence is TGTGCCAGCAGTTGGGGACAGGGGGTAGGCTACACCTTC.

The gene calls are TRBV19 and TRBJ2-1; D may be TRBD2 (6 bases). Germline V gene data show CDR1 as LNHDA and CDR2 as SQIVND (reference sequence). The CDR3 is 18 residues long. The V and J ends lost 5 bases and 5 bases respectively, with 25 bases between them. The CDR3 here is CASSGQLARLTIDNEQFF. The CDR3 DNA sequence: TGTGCCAGTAGTGGTCAGCTAGCGCGTCTTACGATCGACAATGAGCAGTTCTTC.

The gene calls are TRBV7-8 and TRBJ1-2, with 7 bases fitting TRBD1. This CDR3 is built from 14 residues. V was clipped by 5 bases and J by 3 bases; unmatched bases: 6. Per germline, CDR1 SGHVS and CDR2 FQNEAQ. In DNA form, the CDR3 reads TGTGCCAGCAGCCGACAGGGAAACGACTATGGCTACACCTTC. It encodes CASSRQGNDYGYTF.

This clone occurred once. The gene calls are TRBV5-1 and TRBJ2-4, with 10 nucleotides matching TRBD1. The CDR3 is 16 residues long. V dropped 4 bases and J dropped 3; count of bases not matched to a gene: 7. The germline V gene has CDR1 SGHRS and CDR2 YFSETQ. CDR3: CASSAGTGVFKNIQYF. The CDR3 bases are TGCGCCAGCAGCGCCGGGACAGGGGTATTCAAAAACATTCAGTACTTC.